Below are 31 T cell receptor beta chains sequenced from a single sample in a study of cytomegalovirus exposure and HLA in healthy donors. Profiling relied on immunoSEQ multiplex PCR, and the TCRdb table lists in-frame clones only, not all of them. The sample includes about 150,000 clones, around 83% seen only once; the top ten take around 2.1%. The sequenced material came from PBMCs. The receptors here all came from a human donor in good health.

The chain links TRBV29-1 to TRBJ2-5, with a possible D match to TRBD1 (6 bases). This CDR3 contains 12 residues. The germline gives CDR1 SQVTM, CDR2 ANQGSEA. The ends were cut back, 8 bases at V and 2 bases at J, with 12 bases in the middle. The CDR3 nucleotides read TGCAGCCACACAGGGCCTCAAGAGACCCAGTACTTC. This gives the protein CSHTGPQETQYF.

This clone was counted only a few times. This sequence joins TRBV5-4 and TRBJ1-6; 8 bases map to TRBD1. The CDR3 has 16 amino acids. Germline CDR1 SGHNT, CDR2 YYREEE (reference sequence). The V segment lost 4 bases and the J segment 7 bases; nucleotides outside the gene matches: 10. CDR3 protein: CASSLYRQGLNSPLHF. The CDR3 DNA is TGTGCCAGCAGCCTGTATAGACAGGGGCTGAATTCACCCCTCCACTTT.

This chain joins TRBV6-1 and TRBJ1-2; 9 bases agree with TRBD1. CDR1 is MNHNS, CDR2 SASEGT, per germline. This CDR3 comprises 14 residues. The V segment lost 5 bases and the J segment 6 bases; nucleotides outside the gene matches: 7. CDR3 nucleotides: TGTGCCAGCAGTTCACTGGGACAGGGAAATGGCTACACCTTC. The encoded protein is CASSSLGQGNGYTF.

In DNA, the CDR3 is TGCGCCAGCAGCCAGTTATTGGCGAGCCAGGGGAAATTCACCATATATTTT. Translating it yields CASSQLLASQGKFTIYF. V usage is TRBV4-1 and J usage is TRBJ1-3; perhaps TRBD1 as D (6 bases). Per germline, CDR1 MGHRA and CDR2 YSYEKL. V lost 3 bases, J lost 9 bases, and 24 bases lay in between. This CDR3 is built from 17 residues.

V and J are TRBV19 and TRBJ1-4, with TRBD1 matching over 10 bases. V lost 5 bases to trimming and J lost 8 bases; unmatched junction nucleotides: 8. Looked up from germline, CDR1 is LNHDA and CDR2 is SQIVND (reference sequence). The length of the CDR3 is 15 residues. The CDR3 is CASSPGQGGREKLFF. The DNA of the CDR3 is TGTGCCAGTAGTCCCGGACAGGGGGGTAGGGAAAAACTGTTTTTT.

This sequence joins TRBV6-5 and TRBJ2-1; 7 bases align to TRBD2. This CDR3 has 13 amino acids. With V trimmed by 6 bases and J by 15 bases, 14 bases remained unmatched. CDR1 is MNHEY and CDR2 is SVGAGI in the germline V gene. The CDR3 reads CASSSQSGRELFF. Written as DNA, the CDR3 is TGTGCCAGCAGCTCCCAGTCGGGGCGGGAGTTGTTCTTC.

V is TRBV5-1 and J is TRBJ1-4, with 7 positions matching TRBD1. There are 14 residues in the CDR3. Germline CDR1 SGHRS, CDR2 YFSETQ. The V segment lost 3 bases and the J segment 8 bases; nucleotides outside the gene matches: 7. CDR3 loop: CASSSGTEGEKLFF. Written as DNA, the CDR3 is TGCGCCAGCAGCTCCGGGACAGAAGGAGAAAAACTGTTTTTT.

V and J are TRBV10-3 and TRBJ2-3; 7 nucleotides match TRBD1. Germline V CDR1 and CDR2: ENHRY, SYGVKD. Trimming at V came to 7 bases and at J to 3 bases, leaving 7 bases not matched to a gene. This CDR3 region has 14 residues. The chain's CDR3 is CAIMRGPGTDTQYF. CDR3 sequence (DNA): TGTGCCATCATGAGGGGGCCGGGGACAGATACGCAGTATTTT.

This clone came up once. The V and J genes are TRBV5-1 and TRBJ2-1; D is possibly TRBD1 (5 bases). The germline gives CDR1 SGHRS, CDR2 YFSETQ. Trimming removed 1 base at V and 0 bases at J, with 11 bases between. The CDR3 spans 16 residues. The CDR3 sequence: CASSLIQGSSYNEQFF. DNA of the CDR3: TGCGCCAGCAGCTTGATCCAGGGTAGCTCCTACAATGAGCAGTTCTTC.

V usage is TRBV29-1 and J usage is TRBJ1-2, with a weak D call TRBD1 (5 bases). Looked up from germline, CDR1 is SQVTM and CDR2 is ANQGSEA. This CDR3 contains 16 residues. V shed 4 bases and J shed 8 bases, with 26 bases lying between them. CDR3 sequence reads: CSVVGVWGYFTSGYTF. The DNA for the CDR3 is TGCAGCGTTGTGGGGGTCTGGGGCTACTTTACTAGCGGCTACACCTTC.

V is TRBV9 and J is TRBJ1-2; D remains unclear. CDR1 and CDR2 (germline): SGDLS, YYNGEE. There are 15 residues in the CDR3. V was pared by 0 bases and J by 5 bases, with 14 bases between. CDR3 loop: CASSVASTPVYGYTF. The CDR3, as DNA: TGTGCCAGCAGCGTAGCTAGCACCCCGGTATATGGCTACACCTTC.

The chain joins TRBV6-4 to TRBJ2-3, with a possible D match to TRBD1 (6 bases). The CDR3 loop spans 14 amino acids. Germline-derived CDR1 and CDR2 are MRHNA and SNTAGT. V was cut by 5 bases and J by 4 bases, with 13 bases left in between. In DNA form, the CDR3 reads TGTGCCAGCAGTAAACAGGGAGTATCAGATACGCAGTATTTT. Encoded protein: CASSKQGVSDTQYF.

The rearrangement joins TRBV27 to TRBJ1-2, with a weak D call TRBD1 (6 bases). Germline V gene sequence: CDR1 MNHEY, CDR2 SMNVEV (reference sequence). V gave up 5 bases and J gave up 1 base, with 14 bases separating them. The CDR3 length is 15 residues. In DNA, the CDR3 is TGTGCCAGCAGTCCCTATACAGGGATTAACTATGGCTACACCTTC. It encodes CASSPYTGINYGYTF.

This chain joins TRBV28 and TRBJ1-2; TRBD1 might be the D (5 bases). The ends were cut back, 6 bases at V and 4 bases at J, with 18 bases in the middle. Germline CDR1 reads MDHEN; CDR2 reads SYDVKM. The CDR3 consists of 15 residues. The CDR3 loop is CASSPGRKDTYGYTF. The DNA of the CDR3 is TGTGCCAGCAGCCCGGGGAGGAAGGACACCTATGGCTACACCTTC.

The chain has TRBV5-1 and TRBJ1-1; TRBD1 might be the D (6 bases). CDR1 and CDR2 from the germline V gene are SGHRS and YFSETQ. V shed 0 bases and J shed 6 bases, with 9 bases lying between them. The CDR3 has 13 residues. The CDR3 bases are TGCGCCAGCAGCTTGGTTGGGGGCCCTGAAGCTTTCTTT. It codes for CASSLVGGPEAFF.

V gene TRBV5-1 combines with J gene TRBJ2-1; D is undetermined. CDR3 length: 15 amino acids. Trimming cost V 0 bases and J 2 bases, with 9 bases left between them. Looked up from germline, CDR1 is SGHRS and CDR2 is YFSETQ. The CDR3 DNA is TGCGCCAGCAGCTTGGTTCCAGATCCCTACAATGAGCAGTTCTTC. Amino acid sequence: CASSLVPDPYNEQFF.

The J gene is TRBJ2-7, the V gene TRBV20-1; D is undetermined. This CDR3 has 11 amino acids. Germline lookup yields CDR1 DFQATT and CDR2 SNEGSKA (reference sequence). The germline V and J ends were trimmed by 3 bases and 6 bases, with 9 bases remaining between them. The CDR3 DNA is TGCAGTGCTAGCGTAGCCGGCGAGCAGTACTTC. This translates into CSASVAGEQYF.

The V and J genes are TRBV5-1 and TRBJ2-7, with TRBD1 matching over 10 bases. Losses at the gene ends were 7 bases for V and 1 base for J; bases not matched to a gene: 17. The CDR3 is made up of 18 amino acids. CDR1 and CDR2 from the germline V gene are SGHRS and YFSETQ. The CDR3, as DNA: TGCGCCAGCGCCCCGGGACAGGGGTTCGCATCGGGATCCTACGAGCAGTACTTC. Residues: CASAPGQGFASGSYEQYF.

The gene calls are TRBV28 and TRBJ1-4, with unresolved D. Germline V gene sequence: CDR1 MDHEN, CDR2 SYDVKM. The V and J ends lost 3 bases and 4 bases respectively, with 9 bases between them. This CDR3 spans 14 amino acids. The CDR3 DNA follows: TGTGCCAGCAGTTTTGGAGGATTTAATGAAAAACTGTTTTTT. It encodes CASSFGGFNEKLFF.

This clone appeared a single time. The CDR3 nucleotides read TGTGCCAGCAGTTACCAGAACCTGATTACCGGGGAGCTGTTTTTT. Its translation is CASSYQNLITGELFF. This chain uses TRBV7-3 with TRBJ2-2; no firm D call. Germline V gene lookup returns CDR1 SGHTA and CDR2 FQGTGA. The CDR3 is 15 amino acids. V lost 6 bases and J lost 5, with 16 bases in between.

This rearrangement joins TRBV9 to TRBJ2-2; D ambiguous. V shed 4 bases and J shed 4 bases, with 14 bases lying between them. CDR3 length: 15 amino acids. Germline V CDR1 and CDR2: SGDLS, YYNGEE. In DNA, the CDR3 is TGTGCCAGCAGCCCTCAACAGCCGTTCACCGGGGAGCTGTTTTTT. Translation gives CASSPQQPFTGELFF.

This clone was detected only once. V gene TRBV2 combines with J gene TRBJ1-5; D unclear. Germline V gene sequence: CDR1 SNHLY, CDR2 FYNNEI. V was shortened by 3 bases and J by 0 bases, with 15 bases between the two germline ends. CDR3 length: 17 residues. The DNA for the CDR3 is TGTGCCAGCAGTGAGACCTTGGGCCTGACTAGCAATCAGCCCCAGCATTTT. Its protein is CASSETLGLTSNQPQHF.

The rearrangement uses TRBV9 and TRBJ2-3, with TRBD1 identical over 9 bases. Per germline, CDR1 SGDLS and CDR2 YYNGEE. Trimming cost V 0 bases and J 2 bases; bases outside gene matches: 19. The CDR3 has 21 residues. The CDR3 protein is CASSVDWTGETHTIPTDTQYF. In DNA, the CDR3 is TGTGCCAGCAGCGTAGATTGGACAGGGGAGACCCATACGATACCCACAGATACGCAGTATTTT.

CDR3 amino acids: CASSPAVSSGNTIYF. DNA for the CDR3: TGTGCCAGCTCACCGGCGGTTTCCTCTGGAAACACCATATATTTT. V gene TRBV18 combines with J gene TRBJ1-3; D is unclear. The germline V and J ends were trimmed by 3 bases and 0 bases, with 9 bases remaining between them. There are 15 residues in the CDR3. Germline V lookup: CDR1 KGHSH, CDR2 LQKENI.

This chain links TRBV6-1 with TRBJ2-1; 9 bases match TRBD1. V lost 6 bases and J lost 8; bases outside the gene matches: 11. CDR1 and CDR2 from the germline V gene are MNHNS and SASEGT. The CDR3 runs to 15 residues. CDR3 loop: CASSQPGTGSYEQFF. CDR3 nucleotides: TGTGCCAGCAGCCAGCCCGGGACAGGGTCGTATGAGCAGTTCTTC.

DNA for the CDR3: TGCGCCAGCAGCTTGTCTTCGGGAGGCTACAATGAGCAGTTCTTC. Protein: CASSLSSGGYNEQFF. The V and J genes are TRBV5-1 and TRBJ2-1; TRBD2 aligns across 7 bases. Germline V gene sequence: CDR1 SGHRS, CDR2 YFSETQ. The CDR3 consists of 15 residues. J lost 3 bases, V lost 1 base, and 4 bases had no gene match.

The rearrangement uses TRBV6-1 and TRBJ2-1; TRBD1 matches at 8 bases. From germline, CDR1 is MNHNS and CDR2 SASEGT. The ends lost 6 bases at V and 6 bases at J; junction bases unmatched: 4. CDR3 length: 13 amino acids. The chain's CDR3 is CASRNTGGNEQFF. The CDR3 DNA follows: TGTGCCAGCAGGAACACAGGGGGCAATGAGCAGTTCTTC.

V and J are TRBV19 and TRBJ2-3; no clear D gene. CDR3 length equals 17 residues. Trimming shortened V by 0 bases and J by 0 bases, and 13 bases separated the two germline ends. Germline values: CDR1 LNHDA, CDR2 SQIVND (reference sequence). In DNA form, the CDR3 reads TGTGCCAGTAGTATAGATCAAAGCAGCGCTAGCACAGATACGCAGTATTTT. It codes for CASSIDQSSASTDTQYF. Combining the CDR3 with reference TRBV19 and TRBJ2-3 gives the whole variable domain DGGITQSPKYLFRKEGQNVTLSCEQNLNHDAMYWYRQDPGQGLRLIYYSQIVNDFQKGDIAEGYSVSREKKESFPLTVTSAQKNPTAFYLCASSIDQSSASTDTQYFGPGTRLTVL.

V and J are TRBV7-3 and TRBJ2-1, with TRBD2 matching over 14 bases. There are 17 residues in the CDR3. J lost 8 bases, V lost 5 bases, and 11 bases had no gene match. From germline, CDR1 is SGHTA and CDR2 FQGTGA. The CDR3 DNA reads as TGTGCCAGCAGCCCCCAGACTAGCGGGAGGGGTGGTTATGAGCAGTTCTTC. Its protein product is CASSPQTSGRGGYEQFF.

The DNA for the CDR3 is TGCGCCAGCAGCACGACAGGGCCCAACACTGAAGCTTTCTTT. It encodes CASSTTGPNTEAFF. This sequence joins TRBV5-1 and TRBJ1-1, with 7 bases fitting TRBD1. Trimming removed 4 bases from V and 2 bases from J; junction bases left unmatched: 5. The CDR3 has 14 residues. CDR1 is SGHRS and CDR2 is YFSETQ in the germline V gene.

The gene calls are TRBV6-5 and TRBJ2-7; 9 bases are shared with TRBD2. Germline assignment: CDR1 MNHEY and CDR2 SVGAGI. Trimming removed 7 bases from V and 2 bases from J; junction bases left unmatched: 9. The CDR3 consists of 15 residues. This CDR3 reads CASTPSLAGTYEQYF. As DNA, the CDR3 is TGTGCCAGCACCCCCAGTCTAGCGGGGACCTACGAGCAGTACTTC.